One sample yielded the 13 T cell receptor beta chains listed below, sequenced in a study of graft-versus-host responses after intestinal transplantation (dated by TCRdb to the early 2020s). To isolate intraepithelial and lamina propria lymphocytes from graft specimens, dithiothreitol, EDTA incubations and collagenase D digestion were used. Libraries were prepared through the immunoSEQ multiplex PCR assay. This immuneACCESS table, as held by TCRdb, lists in-frame sequences with V and J called but not all clones. Of the missing ones, under half trace to an unresolved V gene in checked studies; the others have no known cause. The sample data list around 17,000 clones, and 60% to 80% of these were observed just once. Roughly 8% of the sample goes to the ten largest clones. The sequenced sample was ileum tissue, obtained about 460 days after intestinal transplant. Receptors were obtained from a human patient who received an intestinal transplant, so some T cells may come from the graft donor.

The chain couples TRBV13 to TRBJ2-7; D is perhaps TRBD1 (5 bases). CDR3 size: 12 residues. V lost 8 bases to trimming and J lost 1 base, with 9 bases between them. Germline CDR1 is PRHDT and CDR2 is FYEKMQ (reference sequence). The CDR3 region has the DNA TGTGCCAGCTCAAAGGGGTCCTACGAGCAGTACTTC. Translated: CASSKGSYEQYF.

The chain is built from TRBV11-2 and TRBJ1-1; the D is unclear. Germline CDR1 and CDR2: SGHAT and FQNNGV. The germline V and J ends were trimmed by 7 bases and 1 base, with 13 bases remaining between them. The CDR3 loop spans 14 amino acids. The CDR3: CASTKGEGNTEAFF. The CDR3, as DNA: TGTGCCAGCACCAAAGGCGAGGGGAACACTGAAGCTTTCTTT.

V gene TRBV7-8 combines with J gene TRBJ2-5; 8 bases fit TRBD2. The V segment lost 6 bases and the J segment 0 bases; nucleotides outside the gene matches: 3. Germline-derived CDR1 and CDR2 are SGHVS and FQNEAQ. CDR3 size: 14 residues. CDR3 protein: CASSPGGDQETQYF. The CDR3 coding sequence is TGTGCCAGCAGTCCCGGGGGGGACCAAGAGACCCAGTACTTC.

CDR3 in DNA: TGTGCCAGCAGGACCGGGACAATCACTGAAGCTTTCTTT. This sequence encodes CASRTGTITEAFF. This chain connects TRBV2 to TRBJ1-1; D is perhaps TRBD1 (6 bases). Looked up from germline, CDR1 is SNHLY and CDR2 is FYNNEI. This CDR3 spans 13 amino acids. V gave up 6 bases and J gave up 4 bases, with 12 bases separating them.

The chain employs TRBV4-1 and TRBJ2-7; the D is unclear. Germline V lookup: CDR1 MGHRA, CDR2 YSYEKL. With 0 bases removed from V and 0 bases from J, the gap between germline ends came to 6 bases. The CDR3 runs to 14 residues. In DNA, the CDR3 is TGCGCCAGCAGCCAAGACAGGTACTCCTACGAGCAGTACTTC. Its translation: CASSQDRYSYEQYF.

V is TRBV5-1 and J is TRBJ2-1, with 14 positions matching TRBD2. There are 17 residues in the CDR3. Germline V CDR1 and CDR2: SGHRS, YFSETQ. Losses at the gene ends were 0 bases for V and 9 bases for J; bases not matched to a gene: 8. CDR3 loop: CASSLGAGTSGRSEQFF. Here the CDR3 DNA reads TGCGCCAGCAGCTTGGGGGCCGGGACTAGCGGGAGAAGTGAGCAGTTCTTC.

CDR3 sequence (DNA): TGTGCCGCAAGATCCGGGATGGGGGACTATGGCTACACCTTC. As protein: CAARSGMGDYGYTF. The chain uses TRBV27 and TRBJ1-2; D is perhaps TRBD1 (5 bases). Germline CDR1 reads MNHEY; CDR2 reads SMNVEV (reference sequence). Trimming took off 11 bases at V and 3 bases at J, with 19 bases between the two ends. The CDR3 is made up of 14 amino acids.

This chain uses TRBV28 with TRBJ2-7, with 9 bases fitting TRBD2. Per germline, CDR1 MDHEN and CDR2 SYDVKM. The CDR3 extends over 13 amino acids. J lost 4 bases, V lost 2 bases, and 0 bases had no gene match. CDR3 amino acids: CASSLLAGYEQYF. CDR3 in DNA: TGTGCCAGCAGTTTACTAGCGGGATACGAGCAGTACTTC.

V is TRBV7-9 and J is TRBJ2-5; 10 nucleotides agree with TRBD2. The end of the DNA aligns better with TRBJ2-7, so the J call may be wrong. CDR3 length: 14 amino acids. In germline, CDR1 is SEHNR, CDR2 FQNEAQ (reference sequence). This chain's CDR3 is CASLLTSGPYEQYF. DNA for the CDR3: TGTGCCAGCCTCTTGACTAGCGGGCCCTACGAGCAGTACTTC.

The genes are TRBV7-2 and TRBJ2-3; D is ambiguous. The CDR3 covers 16 residues. V lost 1 base to trimming and J lost 0 bases, with 11 bases between them. CDR1 is SGHTA and CDR2 is FQGNSA in the germline V gene. The CDR3, as DNA: TGTGCCAGCAGCTTAGTCGGTACAACTAGCACAGATACGCAGTATTTT. Its protein product is CASSLVGTTSTDTQYF. Complete variable domain (other parts from reference TRBV7-2 and TRBJ2-3): GAGVSQSPSNKVTEKGKDVELRCDPISGHTALYWYRQSLGQGLEFLIYFQGNSAPDKSGLPSDRFSAERTGGSVSTLTIQRTQQEDSAVYLCASSLVGTTSTDTQYFGPGTRLTVL.

The chain joins TRBV9 to TRBJ2-1, with 15 nucleotides matching TRBD2. This CDR3 has 14 amino acids. Trimming removed 3 bases from V and 13 bases from J; junction bases left unmatched: 5. The germline CDR1 and CDR2 sequences are SGDLS and YYNGEE. CDR3 loop: CASSGWTSGGVQFF. The CDR3 DNA reads TGTGCCAGCAGCGGTTGGACTAGCGGGGGGGTCCAGTTCTTC.

This clone has only one observation. The chain recombines TRBV12-5 with TRBJ1-1; tentatively, D is TRBD1 (5 bases). Germline loops: CDR1 LGHNT, CDR2 FRNRAP. CDR3 length equals 13 residues. V lost 4 bases to trimming and J lost 4 bases, with 10 bases between them. CDR3 DNA sequence: TGTGCTAGTGGTTCCCTTGGGGGCACTGAAGCTTTCTTT. This codes for CASGSLGGTEAFF.

The chain couples TRBV6-1 to TRBJ1-4, with 8 bases identical to TRBD1. The CDR3 contains 14 residues. Germline V CDR1 and CDR2: MNHNS, SASEGT. The junction had 2 bases not matched to a gene; V was cut back by 1 base and J by 7 bases. CDR3 coding DNA: TGTGCCAGCAGTGAAGGACAGGGGTTTGAAAAACTGTTTTTT. Protein: CASSEGQGFEKLFF.